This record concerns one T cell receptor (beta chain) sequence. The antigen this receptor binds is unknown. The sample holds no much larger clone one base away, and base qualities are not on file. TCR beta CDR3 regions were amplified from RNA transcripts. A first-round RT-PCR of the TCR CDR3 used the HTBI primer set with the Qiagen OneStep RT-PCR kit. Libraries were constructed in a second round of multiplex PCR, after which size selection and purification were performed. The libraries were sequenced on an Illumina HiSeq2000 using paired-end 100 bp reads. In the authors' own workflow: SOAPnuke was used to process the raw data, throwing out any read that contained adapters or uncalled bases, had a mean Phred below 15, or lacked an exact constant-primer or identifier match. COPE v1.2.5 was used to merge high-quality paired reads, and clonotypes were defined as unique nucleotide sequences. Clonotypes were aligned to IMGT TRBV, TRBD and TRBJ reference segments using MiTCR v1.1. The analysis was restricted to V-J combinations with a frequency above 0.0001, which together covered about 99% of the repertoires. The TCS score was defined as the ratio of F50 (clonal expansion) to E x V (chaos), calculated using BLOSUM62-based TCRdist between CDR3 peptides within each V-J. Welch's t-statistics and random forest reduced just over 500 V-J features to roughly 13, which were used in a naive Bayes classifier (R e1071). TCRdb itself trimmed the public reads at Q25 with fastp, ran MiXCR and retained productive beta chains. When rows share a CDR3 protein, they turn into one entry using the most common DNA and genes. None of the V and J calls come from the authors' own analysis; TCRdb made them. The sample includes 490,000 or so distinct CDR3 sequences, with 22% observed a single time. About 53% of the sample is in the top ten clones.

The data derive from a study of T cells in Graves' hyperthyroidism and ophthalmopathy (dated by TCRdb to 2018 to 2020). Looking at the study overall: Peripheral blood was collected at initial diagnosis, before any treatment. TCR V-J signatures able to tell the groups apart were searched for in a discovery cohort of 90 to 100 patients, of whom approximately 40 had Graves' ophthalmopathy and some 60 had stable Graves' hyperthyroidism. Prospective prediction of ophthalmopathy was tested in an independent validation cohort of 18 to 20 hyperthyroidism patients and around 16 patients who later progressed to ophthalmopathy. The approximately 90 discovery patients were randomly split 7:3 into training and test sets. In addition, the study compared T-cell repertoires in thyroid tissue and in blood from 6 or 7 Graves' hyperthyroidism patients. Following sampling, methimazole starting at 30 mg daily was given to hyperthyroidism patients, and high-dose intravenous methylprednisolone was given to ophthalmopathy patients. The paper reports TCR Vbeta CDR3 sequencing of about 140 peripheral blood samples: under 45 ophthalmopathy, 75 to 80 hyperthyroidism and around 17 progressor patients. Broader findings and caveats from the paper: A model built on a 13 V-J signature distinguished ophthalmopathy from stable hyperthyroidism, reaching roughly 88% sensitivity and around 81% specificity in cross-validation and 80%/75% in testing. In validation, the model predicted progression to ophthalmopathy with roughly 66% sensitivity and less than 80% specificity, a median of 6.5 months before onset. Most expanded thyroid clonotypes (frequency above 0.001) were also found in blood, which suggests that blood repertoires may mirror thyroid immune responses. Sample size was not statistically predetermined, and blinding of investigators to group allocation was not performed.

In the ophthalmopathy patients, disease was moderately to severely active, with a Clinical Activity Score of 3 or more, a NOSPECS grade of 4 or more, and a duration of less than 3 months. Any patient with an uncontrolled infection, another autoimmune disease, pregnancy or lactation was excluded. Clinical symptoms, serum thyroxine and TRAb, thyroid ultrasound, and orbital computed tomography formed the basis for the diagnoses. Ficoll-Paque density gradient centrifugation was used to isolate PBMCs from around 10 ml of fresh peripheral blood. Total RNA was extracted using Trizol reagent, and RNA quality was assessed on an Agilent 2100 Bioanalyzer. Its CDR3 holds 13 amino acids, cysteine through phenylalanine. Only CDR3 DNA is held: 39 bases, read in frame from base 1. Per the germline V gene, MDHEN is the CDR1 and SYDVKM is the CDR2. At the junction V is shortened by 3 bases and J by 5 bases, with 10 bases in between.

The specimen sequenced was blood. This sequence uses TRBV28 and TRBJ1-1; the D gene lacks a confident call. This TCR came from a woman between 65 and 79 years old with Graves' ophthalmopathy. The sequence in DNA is TGTGCCAGCAGTTTTATATCCGGGACTGAAGCTTTCTTT. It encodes CASSFISGTEAFF.